The sequence of this T cell receptor beta chain was determined in a study of blood T cell repertoires in COVID-19. Study information: Samples taken during acute and convalescent COVID-19 were collected in the United States, Italy and Spain. PBMCs, B-cell-depleted T cells, or T cells were the source of the cDNA or gDNA that made up the material.

Original handling: Reference gene primer amplification gave nucleated cell count estimates. The data were produced by immunoSEQ multiplex PCR, yet TCRdb's version contains in-frame clones alone and is incomplete. Clone size and the V and J calls come from that table; the DNA yielded D and trimming. The table records around 250,000 clones, 75% to 90% of them present only once. The CDR3 has 18 residues. Per germline, CDR1 LNHDA and CDR2 SQIVND (reference sequence). Trimming cost V 10 bases and J 3 bases; bases outside gene matches: 16. The chain recombines TRBV19 with TRBJ2-6, with 9 bases aligning to TRBD1. Sequencing was carried out using peripheral blood. This TCR came from a woman aged 40 to 50 who had recovered from COVID-19. CDR3 protein: CATQDLTGGLFGANVLTF. CDR3 nucleotides: TGTGCCACCCAAGACCTGACAGGGGGTTTATTTGGGGCCAACGTCCTGACTTTC.